Presented here are 17 T cell receptor beta chains from one specimen sequenced in a study of T cells in Graves' hyperthyroidism and ophthalmopathy. Amplification of TCR beta CDR3 regions was performed using RNA transcripts as template. First-round RT-PCR of the TCR CDR3 relied on the HTBI primer set. One entry per CDR3 protein results from TCRdb running MiXCR on the multiplex PCR reads. This table has around 440,000 distinct CDR3 sequences, approximately 14% appearing once. Sequences were obtained from blood. Source of these receptors: a young woman with Graves' hyperthyroidism.

The chain joins TRBV9 to TRBJ1-2, with TRBD1 matching 9 bases. The CDR3 sequence is 16 residues long. Looked up from germline, CDR1 is SGDLS and CDR2 is YYNGEE. V lost 3 bases and J lost 6; bases outside the gene matches: 12. CDR3 coding DNA: TGTGCCAGCAGCGCCAGAGGGGACAGGGTGGGCGATGGCTACACCTTC. It specifies CASSARGDRVGDGYTF.

This clonotype was recorded at least ten times. The V gene is TRBV7-9, the J gene TRBJ1-2; tentatively, D is TRBD1 (6 bases). Germline V CDR1 and CDR2: SEHNR, FQNEAQ (reference sequence). The CDR3 runs 14 residues. V was clipped by 4 bases and J by 8 bases, with 17 bases between them. CDR3 sequence reads: CASSSAYREAGYTF. The CDR3 coding sequence is TGTGCCAGCAGCTCGGCCTACAGGGAAGCAGGCTACACCTTC.

This clonotype appeared a few times. This chain links TRBV7-9 with TRBJ2-5; 10 bases are a match to TRBD2. The V gene end was trimmed by 2 bases and the J gene end by 4 bases; junction bases not matched to a gene: 4. CDR1 SEHNR and CDR2 FQNEAQ come from the germline V gene (reference sequence). This CDR3 comprises 15 residues. CDR3 coding DNA: TGTGCCAGCAGCTTAAGCGGGGGGGGTCGAGAGACCCAGTACTTC. Translation gives CASSLSGGGRETQYF.

This clonotype has more than one count but fewer than ten. The J gene is TRBJ2-2, the V gene TRBV19; 8 bases map to TRBD1. This CDR3 region has 16 residues. CDR1 is LNHDA, CDR2 SQIVND, per germline (reference sequence). The V and J ends lost 6 bases and 3 bases, in that order; junction bases with no gene match: 9. The CDR3 is CASRQGVRADTGELFF. CDR3 bases: TGTGCCAGTAGACAGGGGGTGAGAGCGGACACCGGGGAGCTGTTTTTT.

This clonotype was counted at least ten times. This sequence joins TRBV6-1 and TRBJ1-1; D ambiguous. The V gene's germline CDR1 is MNHNS and CDR2 SASEGT. The V end lost 5 bases, the J end lost 1 base, and 8 bases lay between the germline ends. This CDR3 has 13 residues. CDR3 sequence (DNA): TGTGCCAGCAGTATTCGTGAGAACACTGAAGCTTTCTTT. Residues: CASSIRENTEAFF.

The CDR3: CASSQVAGAGFTYEQYF. DNA for the CDR3: TGCGCCAGCAGCCAAGTAGCCGGAGCGGGTTTCACCTACGAGCAGTACTTC. The rearrangement uses TRBV4-3 and TRBJ2-7; the D gene is possibly TRBD2 (6 bases). Germline CDR1 is LGHNA and CDR2 is YSLEER. V was trimmed by 1 base and J by 2 bases, leaving 18 bases between them. The length of the CDR3 is 17 residues.

This clonotype has only a few counts. Being one base from a much bigger clone, this may be a read error. The chain recombines TRBV27 with TRBJ2-1; D remains ambiguous. The CDR3 is 15 amino acids. The germline gives CDR1 MNHEY, CDR2 SMNVEV (reference sequence). The CDR3 coding sequence is TGTGCCAGCAGTTTATTAGGTGACAAATACAGTGAGCAGTTCTTC. This translates into CASSLLGDKYSEQFF.

CDR3 amino acids: CASSYWQLDNEQFF. CDR3 nucleotides: TGTGCCAGCAGTTACTGGCAGCTTGACAATGAGCAGTTCTTC. The chain couples TRBV6-5 to TRBJ2-1; D unclear. The ends were cut back, 1 base at V and 5 bases at J, with 9 bases in the middle. The germline gives CDR1 MNHEY, CDR2 SVGAGI. The CDR3 contains 14 residues.

This clonotype was detected many times. The rearrangement joins TRBV12-3 or TRBV12-4 to TRBJ2-5, with 11 positions matching TRBD2. The CDR3 consists of 17 residues. V was pared by 1 base and J by 5 bases, with 9 bases of the junction left unmatched. For the CDR3, the DNA is TGTGCCAGCAGTTTAGGTCGACTAGCGGGATCTGGGGAGACCCAGTACTTC. This gives the protein CASSLGRLAGSGETQYF.

This clonotype was detected many times. The chain is built from TRBV15 and TRBJ2-1; D possibly uses TRBD1 or TRBD2 (5 bases each). The CDR3 is 15 amino acids. Per germline, CDR1 LNHNV and CDR2 YYDKDF (reference sequence). Trimming took off 1 base at V and 2 bases at J, with 9 bases between the two ends. For the CDR3, the DNA is TGTGCCACCAGCAGAGTCGGGGACCCCTACAATGAGCAGTTCTTC. It codes for CATSRVGDPYNEQFF.

This clonotype was recorded many times. The chain has TRBV6-1 and TRBJ2-5; D ambiguous. Germline values: CDR1 MNHNS, CDR2 SASEGT. The CDR3 length is 14 residues. Trimming took off 3 bases at V and 0 bases at J, with 8 bases between the two ends. The CDR3 nucleotides are TGTGCCAGCAGTGATCGCAGGAACCAAGAGACCCAGTACTTC. Encoded protein: CASSDRRNQETQYF.

This clonotype was recorded many times. This chain uses TRBV20-1 with TRBJ2-3, with 11 bases that match TRBD2. The J segment lost 6 bases and the V segment lost 0 bases, leaving 8 bases of the junction unmatched. This CDR3 region has 16 residues. Germline V gene sequence: CDR1 DFQATT, CDR2 SNEGSKA (reference sequence). Here the CDR3 reads CSARDRTSGWRDTQYF. The CDR3 DNA reads as TGCAGTGCTAGAGATCGGACTAGCGGGTGGAGGGATACGCAGTATTTT.

This clonotype was seen many times. CDR3 sequence (DNA): TGCAGTGCCACCGGGGACAGGGGGTTCTACGAGCAGTACTTC. Translating gives CSATGDRGFYEQYF. V is TRBV20-1 and J is TRBJ2-7; 11 positions match TRBD1. The CDR3 loop spans 14 amino acids. The trim removed 6 bases at V and 3 bases at J, leaving 7 bases unmatched. Germline CDR1 reads DFQATT; CDR2 reads SNEGSKA (reference sequence).

The chain uses TRBV19 and TRBJ1-1, with unresolved D. V lost 7 bases, J lost 1 base, and 10 bases lay in between. Per germline, CDR1 LNHDA and CDR2 SQIVND (reference sequence). The CDR3 totals 13 residues. CDR3 sequence reads: CASTARRNTEAFF. The CDR3 DNA reads TGTGCCAGTACGGCCAGGAGGAACACTGAAGCTTTCTTT.

The sample holds many counts of this clonotype. The V call is TRBV7-2, the J call TRBJ2-5; D tentatively fits TRBD1 or TRBD2 (5 bases each). The V gene's germline CDR1 is SGHTA and CDR2 FQGNSA. CDR3 size: 15 residues. The V end lost 5 bases, the J end lost 4 bases, and 17 bases lay between the germline ends. The CDR3 DNA reads TGTGCCAGCAGCCCCCAATCAGTGGGGGTAGAGACCCAGTACTTC. Residues: CASSPQSVGVETQYF.

V is TRBV7-9 and J is TRBJ1-6; D not resolved. The CDR3 runs to 15 residues. From germline, CDR1 is SEHNR and CDR2 FQNEAQ (reference sequence). V lost 5 bases and J lost 5, with 13 bases in between. The CDR3 is CASSPVSGHNSPLHF. The CDR3 nucleotides are TGTGCCAGCAGCCCAGTCTCCGGCCATAATTCACCCCTCCACTTT.

This clonotype appeared once. The chain combines TRBV7-2 with TRBJ2-3; tentatively, D is TRBD1 or TRBD2 (5 bases each). V was trimmed by 8 bases and J by 3 bases, leaving 27 bases between them. CDR1 and CDR2 from the germline V gene are SGHTA and FQGNSA. There are 18 residues in the CDR3. The CDR3 DNA reads TGTGCCAGCGGGACCCAAGTAATAACCATGGGAAAAACAGATACGCAGTATTTT. It encodes CASGTQVITMGKTDTQYF.